The text below deals with one T cell receptor (beta chain). Measured with immunoSEQ multiplex PCR; TCRdb has only the in-frame clones, and not every one. The sample has roughly 61,000 clones, around nine tenths seen once. Germline V gives CDR1 SGHKS, CDR2 YYEKEE (reference sequence). V was trimmed by 6 bases and J by 7 bases, leaving 16 bases between them. The CDR3 spans 13 residues. This sample is part of a study of blood T cell repertoires in COVID-19. The chain employs TRBV5-5 and TRBJ1-1; possible D gene TRBD1, 5 bases. Material: peripheral blood. The source is a man older than 75 with acute or convalescent COVID-19. CDR3 bases: TGTGCCAGCACCATGTGGGGCACCTATGAAGCTTTCTTT. As protein: CASTMWGTYEAFF. The whole variable domain, filled in from reference TRBV5-5 and TRBJ1-1, reads DAGVTQSPTHLIKTRGQQVTLRCSPISGHKSVSWYQQVLGQGPQFIFQYYEKEERGRGNFPDRFSARQFPNYSSELNVNALLLGDSALYLCASTMWGTYEAFFGQGTRLTVV.